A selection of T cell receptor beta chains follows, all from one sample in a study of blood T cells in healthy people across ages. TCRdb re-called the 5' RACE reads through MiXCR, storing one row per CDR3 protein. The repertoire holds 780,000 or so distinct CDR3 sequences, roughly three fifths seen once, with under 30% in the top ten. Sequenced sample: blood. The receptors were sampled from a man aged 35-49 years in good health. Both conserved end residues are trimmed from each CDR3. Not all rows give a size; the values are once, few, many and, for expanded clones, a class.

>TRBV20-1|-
SVSRPSSLRGRPGTDTQY
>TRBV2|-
AITGGGQPQH
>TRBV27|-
ASSLALSLVNTGELF
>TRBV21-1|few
ASSKAGGGGETQY
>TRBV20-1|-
SARDPFESSPLH
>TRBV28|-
ASIPGGAGEQF
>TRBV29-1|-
SVVGGKAAYEQY
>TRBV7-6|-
ASTLGTGTDTQY
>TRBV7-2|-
ASSMSTGETQY
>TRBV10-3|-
AISAEGRTGELF
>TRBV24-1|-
ATSDWGSGVQETQY
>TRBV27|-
ASSLSTAYEQY
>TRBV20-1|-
SAWDPAGETQY
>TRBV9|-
ASSVGDLGGNQPQH
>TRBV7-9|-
ASSPDSDKETQY
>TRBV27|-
ASSYAGNTDTQY
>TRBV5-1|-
ASSLGWNTEAF
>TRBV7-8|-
ASSFLDRVAETQY
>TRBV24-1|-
ATSDLTGGKTQY
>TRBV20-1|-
SAVDGAEQY
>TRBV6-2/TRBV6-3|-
ASSFSGSTYNEQF
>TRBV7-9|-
ASALRQLDTQY
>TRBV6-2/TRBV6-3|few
ASGRTGIYEQY
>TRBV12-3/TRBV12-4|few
ASSVTSQYNEQF
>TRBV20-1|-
SARPTAGNTEAF
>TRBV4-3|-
ASSQDRAEQY
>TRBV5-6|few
ASSRVDSSGANVLT
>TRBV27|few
ASSLGAGAYNEQF
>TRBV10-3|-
AISDRIQETQY
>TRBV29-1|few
SGFGRGQETQY
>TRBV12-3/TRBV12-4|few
ASSFQGAGHQPQH
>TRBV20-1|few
SADNRVGEQY
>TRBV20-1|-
SGTGVSYGYT
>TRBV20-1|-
SAKGGVNEKLF
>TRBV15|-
ATSGTVTWKTQY
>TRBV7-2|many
ASSHGTYEPKNIQY
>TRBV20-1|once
SARDAGLAVYNEQF
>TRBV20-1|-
SAQLAGAGRQY
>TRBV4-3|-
ASSQDLAGGNEQF
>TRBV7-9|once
ASSNDEMNTEAF
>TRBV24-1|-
ATSKNLPPDTQY
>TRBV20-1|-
SLRGDDEQF
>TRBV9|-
ASSGAGNIFGANVLT
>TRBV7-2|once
ASSYGQRHNEQF
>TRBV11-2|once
ASSSGLATNEQY
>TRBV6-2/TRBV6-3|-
ASRGHSGGSETQY
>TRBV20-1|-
SARASTRGYGYT
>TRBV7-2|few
ASSLERAETQY
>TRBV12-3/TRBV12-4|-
ASSRDRERGYT
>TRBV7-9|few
ASSSGPGQGLYEQY
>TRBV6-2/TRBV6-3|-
ASIPSGDYITPLH
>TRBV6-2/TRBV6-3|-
ASSFSRDTKETQY
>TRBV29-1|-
SVEDLWGGLQY
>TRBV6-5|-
ASSYSPGANVLT
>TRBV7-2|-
ACSLVTSGTDTQY
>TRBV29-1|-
SVVAGLEGDTQY
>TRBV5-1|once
ASSFEGSTGELF